This T cell receptor (beta chain) was documented in a study of cytomegalovirus exposure and HLA in healthy donors. This clone was seen just once. The antigen is unknown. This specimen includes other DNA sequences encoding the same CDR3. 13 Jbeta primers and 60 Vbeta primers were used for the PCR. Sequenced by immunoSEQ multiplex PCR; TCRdb stores in-frame clones only, minus some. Among 170,000 or so clones listed, roughly 79% were seen once. Study-wide findings and caveats: Analysis performed later found over 15,000 TCR beta sequences associated with HLA alleles at 0.05 false discovery rate.

It was healthy bone marrow donors who served as donors. At collection, donors were nominally healthy, but unrecorded immune exposures were probable. CDR1 is GTSNPN and CDR2 is SVGIG in the germline V gene (reference sequence). The CDR3 loop spans 15 amino acids. Trimming removed 0 bases from V and 4 bases from J, with 13 bases in between. The sequence was obtained from a woman between 50 and 59 years old in good health and CMV-seropositive. The chain recombines TRBV30 with TRBJ1-3; TRBD1 might be the D (5 bases). The specimen sequenced was PBMCs. This CDR3 is CAWSVRQGSGNTIYF. The CDR3 DNA reads TGTGCCTGGAGTGTACGCCAGGGATCAGGAAACACCATATATTTT. Full variable domain (remainder filled in from reference TRBV30 and TRBJ1-3): SQTIHQWPATLVQPVGSPLSLECTVEGTSNPNLYWYRQAAGRGLQLLFYSVGIGQISSEVPQNLSASRPQDRQFILSSKKLLLSDSGFYLCAWSVRQGSGNTIYFGEGSWLTVV.